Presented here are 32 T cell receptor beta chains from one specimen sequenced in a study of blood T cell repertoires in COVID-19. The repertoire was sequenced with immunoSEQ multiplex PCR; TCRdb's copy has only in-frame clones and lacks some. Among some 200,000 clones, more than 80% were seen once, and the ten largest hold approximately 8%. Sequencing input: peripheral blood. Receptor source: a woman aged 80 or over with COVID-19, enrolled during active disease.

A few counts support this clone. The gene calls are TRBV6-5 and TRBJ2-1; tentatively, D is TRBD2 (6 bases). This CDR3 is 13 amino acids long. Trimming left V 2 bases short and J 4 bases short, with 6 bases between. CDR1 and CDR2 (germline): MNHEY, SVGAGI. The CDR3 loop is CASSYGGYNEQFF. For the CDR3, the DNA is TGTGCCAGCAGTTACGGGGGGTACAATGAGCAGTTCTTC.

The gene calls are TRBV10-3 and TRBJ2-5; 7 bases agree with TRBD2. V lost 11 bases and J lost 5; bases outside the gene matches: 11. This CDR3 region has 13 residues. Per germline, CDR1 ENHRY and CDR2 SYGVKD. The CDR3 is CAAADGRAETQYF. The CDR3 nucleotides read TGTGCCGCAGCCGATGGGAGGGCGGAGACCCAGTACTTC.

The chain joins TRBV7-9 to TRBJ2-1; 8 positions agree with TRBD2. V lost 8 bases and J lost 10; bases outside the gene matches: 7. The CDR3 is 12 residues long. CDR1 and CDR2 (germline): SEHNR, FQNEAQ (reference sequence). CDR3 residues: CASDRGGGEQFF. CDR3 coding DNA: TGTGCCAGCGACCGGGGGGGAGGCGAGCAGTTCTTC.

CDR3 DNA sequence: TGTGCCAGCGCGGGGCCAGACAAAGAGACCCAGTACTTC. It translates to CASAGPDKETQYF. The J gene is TRBJ2-5, the V gene TRBV9, with D tentatively TRBD2 (6 bases). Germline CDR1 and CDR2: SGDLS and YYNGEE. This CDR3 spans 13 amino acids. Trimming took 7 bases from V and 3 from J, leaving 13 bases between them.

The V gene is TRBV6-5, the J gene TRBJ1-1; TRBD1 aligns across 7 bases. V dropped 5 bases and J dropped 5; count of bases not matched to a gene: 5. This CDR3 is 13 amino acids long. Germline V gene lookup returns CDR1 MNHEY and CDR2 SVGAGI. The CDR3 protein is CASSPGGLTEAFF. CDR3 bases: TGTGCCAGCAGTCCAGGGGGTCTTACTGAAGCTTTCTTT.

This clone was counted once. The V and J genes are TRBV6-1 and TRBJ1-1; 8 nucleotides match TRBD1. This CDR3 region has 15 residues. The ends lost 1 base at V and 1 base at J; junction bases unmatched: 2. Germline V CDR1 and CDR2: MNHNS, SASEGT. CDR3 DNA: TGTGCCAGCAGTGAAGGGACAGGGCAGAACACTGAAGCTTTCTTT. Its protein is CASSEGTGQNTEAFF.

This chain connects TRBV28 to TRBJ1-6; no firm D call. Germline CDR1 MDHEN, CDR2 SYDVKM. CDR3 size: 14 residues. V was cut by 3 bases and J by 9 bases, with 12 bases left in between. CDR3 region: CASSLLGGRSPLHF. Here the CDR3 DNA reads TGTGCCAGCAGTTTGTTAGGAGGACGTTCACCCCTCCACTTT.

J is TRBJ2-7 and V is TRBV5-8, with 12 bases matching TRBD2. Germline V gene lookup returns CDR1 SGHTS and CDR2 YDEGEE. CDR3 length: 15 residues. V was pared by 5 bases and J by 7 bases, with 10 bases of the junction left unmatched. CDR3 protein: CASRTTSGGWGEQYF. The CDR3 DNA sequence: TGTGCCAGCAGGACTACTAGCGGGGGGTGGGGAGAGCAGTACTTC. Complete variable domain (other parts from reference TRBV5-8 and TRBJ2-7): EAGVTQSPTHLIKTRGQQATLRCSPISGHTSVYWYQQALGLGLQFLLWYDEGEERNRGNFPPRFSGRQFPNYSSELNVNALELEDSALYLCASRTTSGGWGEQYFGPGTRLTVT.

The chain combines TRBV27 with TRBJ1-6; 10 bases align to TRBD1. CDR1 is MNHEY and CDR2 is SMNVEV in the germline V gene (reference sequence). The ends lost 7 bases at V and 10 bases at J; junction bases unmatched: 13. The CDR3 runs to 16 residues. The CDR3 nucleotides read TGTGCCAGCACCCCCCCTGGGACAGGGGAGGTCTCACCCCTCCACTTT. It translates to CASTPPGTGEVSPLHF.

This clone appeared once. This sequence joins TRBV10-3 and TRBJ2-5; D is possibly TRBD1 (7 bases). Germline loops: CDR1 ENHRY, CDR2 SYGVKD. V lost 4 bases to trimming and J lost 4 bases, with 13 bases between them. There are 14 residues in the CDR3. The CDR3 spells CAISGFRGAETQYF. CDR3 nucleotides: TGTGCCATCAGTGGATTCAGGGGGGCAGAGACCCAGTACTTC.

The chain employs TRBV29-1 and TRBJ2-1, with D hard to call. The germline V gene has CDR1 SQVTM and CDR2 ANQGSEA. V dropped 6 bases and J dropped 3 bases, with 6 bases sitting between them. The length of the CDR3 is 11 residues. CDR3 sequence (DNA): TGCAGCGTGGCTTTCTACAATGAGCAGTTCTTC. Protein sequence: CSVAFYNEQFF.

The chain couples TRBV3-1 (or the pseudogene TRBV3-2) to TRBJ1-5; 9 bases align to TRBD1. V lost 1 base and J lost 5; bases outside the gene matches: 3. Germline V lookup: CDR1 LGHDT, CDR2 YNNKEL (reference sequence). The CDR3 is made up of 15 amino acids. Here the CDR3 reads CASSQGTGDDQPQHF. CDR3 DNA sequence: TGTGCCAGCAGCCAAGGGACAGGGGATGATCAGCCCCAGCATTTT.

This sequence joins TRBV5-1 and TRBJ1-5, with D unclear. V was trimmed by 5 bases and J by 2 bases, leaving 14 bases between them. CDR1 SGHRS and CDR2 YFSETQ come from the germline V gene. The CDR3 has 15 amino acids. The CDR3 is CASRPGDTGNQPQHF. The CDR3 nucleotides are TGCGCCAGCAGACCTGGAGATACTGGCAATCAGCCCCAGCATTTT.

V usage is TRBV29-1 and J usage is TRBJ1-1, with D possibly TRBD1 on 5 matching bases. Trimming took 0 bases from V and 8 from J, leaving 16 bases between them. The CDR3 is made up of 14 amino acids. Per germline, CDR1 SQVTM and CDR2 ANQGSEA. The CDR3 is CSVEDRGMTEEAFF. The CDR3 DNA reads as TGCAGCGTTGAAGATCGGGGGATGACAGAAGAAGCTTTCTTT.

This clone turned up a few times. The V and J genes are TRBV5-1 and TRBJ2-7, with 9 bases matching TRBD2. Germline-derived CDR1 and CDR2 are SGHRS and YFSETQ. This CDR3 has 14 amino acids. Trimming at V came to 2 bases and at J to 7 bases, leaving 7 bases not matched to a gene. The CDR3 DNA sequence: TGCGCCAGCAGCTTCGGGACTAGCCCTCGGGAGCAGTACTTC. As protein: CASSFGTSPREQYF.

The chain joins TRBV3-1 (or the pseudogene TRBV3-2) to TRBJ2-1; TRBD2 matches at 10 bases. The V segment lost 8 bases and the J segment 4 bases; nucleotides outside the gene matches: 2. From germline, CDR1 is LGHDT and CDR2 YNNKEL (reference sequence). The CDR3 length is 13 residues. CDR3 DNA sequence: TGTGCCAGCTTACTAGCGGGATACAATGAGCAGTTCTTC. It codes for CASLLAGYNEQFF.

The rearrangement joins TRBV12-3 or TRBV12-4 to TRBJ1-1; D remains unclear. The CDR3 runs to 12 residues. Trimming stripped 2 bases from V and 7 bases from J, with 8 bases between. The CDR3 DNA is TGTGCCAGCAGTTTACCCGGGAGTGAAGCTTTCTTT. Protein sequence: CASSLPGSEAFF.

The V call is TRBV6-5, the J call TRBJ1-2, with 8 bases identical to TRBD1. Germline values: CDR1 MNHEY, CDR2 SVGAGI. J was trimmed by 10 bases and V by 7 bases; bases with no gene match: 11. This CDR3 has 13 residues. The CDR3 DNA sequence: TGTGCCAGCACCTCGACAGGGGTATTACCCTACACCTTC. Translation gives CASTSTGVLPYTF.

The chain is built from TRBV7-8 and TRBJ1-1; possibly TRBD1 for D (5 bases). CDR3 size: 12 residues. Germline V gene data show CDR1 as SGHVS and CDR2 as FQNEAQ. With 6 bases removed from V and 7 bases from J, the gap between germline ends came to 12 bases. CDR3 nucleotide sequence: TGTGCCAGCAGTCCCAGGGAGGGTGAAGCTTTCTTT. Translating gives CASSPREGEAFF.

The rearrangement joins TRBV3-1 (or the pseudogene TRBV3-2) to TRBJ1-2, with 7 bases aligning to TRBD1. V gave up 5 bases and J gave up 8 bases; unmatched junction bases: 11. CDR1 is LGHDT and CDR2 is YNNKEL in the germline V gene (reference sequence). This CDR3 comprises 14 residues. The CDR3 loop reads CASSFRTGGRGYTF. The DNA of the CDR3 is TGTGCCAGCAGCTTCCGGACAGGCGGTCGGGGCTACACCTTC.

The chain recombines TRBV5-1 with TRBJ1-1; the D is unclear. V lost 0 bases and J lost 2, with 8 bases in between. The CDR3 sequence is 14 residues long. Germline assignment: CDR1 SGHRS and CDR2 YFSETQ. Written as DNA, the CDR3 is TGCGCCAGCAGCTTGGGGGGAGTTAACACTGAAGCTTTCTTT. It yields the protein CASSLGGVNTEAFF.

CDR3 sequence reads: CASRGNNSPLHF. The DNA of the CDR3 is TGTGCCAGCCGGGGGAATAATTCACCCCTCCACTTT. The chain is built from TRBV2 and TRBJ1-6; possible D gene TRBD1, 5 bases. V dropped 8 bases and J dropped 5 bases, with 7 bases sitting between them. The CDR3 loop spans 12 amino acids. CDR1 and CDR2 (germline): SNHLY, FYNNEI. The variable domain in full, with the rest retrieved from reference TRBV2 and TRBJ1-6, is EPEVTQTPSHQVTQMGQEVILRCVPISNHLYFYWYRQILGQKVEFLVSFYNNEISEKSEIFDDQFSVERPDGSNFTLKIRSTKLEDSAMYFCASRGNNSPLHFGNGTRLTVT.

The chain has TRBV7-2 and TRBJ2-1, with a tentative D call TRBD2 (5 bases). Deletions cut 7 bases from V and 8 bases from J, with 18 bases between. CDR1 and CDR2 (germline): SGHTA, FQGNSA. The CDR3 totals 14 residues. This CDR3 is CASIYRAGGDEQFF. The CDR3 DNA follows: TGTGCCAGCATCTATAGGGCGGGTGGGGATGAGCAGTTCTTC. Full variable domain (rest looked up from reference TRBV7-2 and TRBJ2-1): GAGVSQSPSNKVTEKGKDVELRCDPISGHTALYWYRQSLGQGLEFLIYFQGNSAPDKSGLPSDRFSAERTGGSVSTLTIQRTQQEDSAVYLCASIYRAGGDEQFFGPGTRLTVL.

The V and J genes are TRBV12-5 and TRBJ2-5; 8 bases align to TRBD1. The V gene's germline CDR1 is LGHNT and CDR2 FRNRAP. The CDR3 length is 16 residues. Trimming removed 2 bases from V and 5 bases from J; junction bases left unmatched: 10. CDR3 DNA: TGTGCTAGTGGTTTGTACCAGGGGGCGCCGGGGGAGACCCAGTACTTC. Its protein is CASGLYQGAPGETQYF.

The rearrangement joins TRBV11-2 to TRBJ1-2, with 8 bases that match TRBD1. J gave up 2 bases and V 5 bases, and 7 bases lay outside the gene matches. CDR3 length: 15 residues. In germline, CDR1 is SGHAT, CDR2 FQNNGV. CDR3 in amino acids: CASSLRQGWNYGYTF. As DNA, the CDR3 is TGTGCCAGCAGCCTTCGACAGGGGTGGAACTATGGCTACACCTTC.

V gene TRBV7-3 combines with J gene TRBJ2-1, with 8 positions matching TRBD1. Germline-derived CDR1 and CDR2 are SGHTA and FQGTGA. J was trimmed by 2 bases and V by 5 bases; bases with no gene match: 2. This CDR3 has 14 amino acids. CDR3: CASSADRAYNEQFF. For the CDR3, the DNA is TGTGCCAGCAGCGCGGACAGGGCCTACAATGAGCAGTTCTTC.

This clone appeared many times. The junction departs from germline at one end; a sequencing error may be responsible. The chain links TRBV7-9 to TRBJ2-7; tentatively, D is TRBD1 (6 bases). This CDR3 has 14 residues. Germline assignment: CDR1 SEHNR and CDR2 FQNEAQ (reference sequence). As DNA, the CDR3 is TGTGCCTGCAGTGCAGGGGTTTGGGTTGACGAGCAGTACTTC. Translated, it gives CACSAGVWVDEQYF. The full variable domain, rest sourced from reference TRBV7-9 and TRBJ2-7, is DTGVSQNPRHKITKRGQNVTFRCDPISEHNRLYWYRQTLGQGPEFLTYFQNEAQLEKSRLLSDRFSAERPKGSFSTLEIQRTEQGDSAMYLCACSAGVWVDEQYFGPGTRLTVT.

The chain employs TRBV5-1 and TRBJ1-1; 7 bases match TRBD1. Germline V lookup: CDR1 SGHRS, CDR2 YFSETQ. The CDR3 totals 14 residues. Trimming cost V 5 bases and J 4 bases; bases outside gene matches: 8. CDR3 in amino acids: CASRLQGQGTEAFF. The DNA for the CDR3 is TGCGCCAGCAGACTACAGGGGCAGGGCACTGAAGCTTTCTTT.

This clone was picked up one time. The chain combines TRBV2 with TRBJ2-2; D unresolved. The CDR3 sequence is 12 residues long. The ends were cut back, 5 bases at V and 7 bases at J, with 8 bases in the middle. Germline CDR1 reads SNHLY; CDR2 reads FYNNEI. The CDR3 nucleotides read TGTGCCAGCAGTCAAGGGCTCGGGGAGCTGTTTTTT. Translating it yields CASSQGLGELFF.

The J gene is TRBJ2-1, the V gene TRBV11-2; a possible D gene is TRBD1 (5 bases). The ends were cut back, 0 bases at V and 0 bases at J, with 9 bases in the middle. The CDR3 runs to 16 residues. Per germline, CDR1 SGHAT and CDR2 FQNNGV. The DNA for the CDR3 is TGTGCCAGCAGCTTAGAGACGGACAACTCCTACAATGAGCAGTTCTTC. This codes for CASSLETDNSYNEQFF.

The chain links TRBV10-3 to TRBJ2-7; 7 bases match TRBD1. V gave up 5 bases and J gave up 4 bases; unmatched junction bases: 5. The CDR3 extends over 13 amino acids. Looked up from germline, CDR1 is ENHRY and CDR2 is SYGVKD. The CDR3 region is CAISSGGSYEQYF. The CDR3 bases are TGTGCCATCAGTTCAGGGGGTAGTTACGAGCAGTACTTC.

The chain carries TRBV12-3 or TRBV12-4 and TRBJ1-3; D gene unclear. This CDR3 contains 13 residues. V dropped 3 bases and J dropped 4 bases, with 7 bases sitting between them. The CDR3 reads CASSLTSGNTIYF. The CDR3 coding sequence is TGTGCCAGCAGTTTGACTTCCGGAAACACCATATATTTT.